The rows below give T cell receptor beta chains drawn from one sample of a study of T-cell memory formation after mild COVID-19. TCRdb redid the calling of the 5' RACE reads with MiXCR, one entry per CDR3 protein. The sample shows approximately 300,000 distinct CDR3 sequences, more than 15% of them seen only once. The sequenced material came from PBMCs or a T cell subset sorted from them (not recorded which). These receptors came from a man between 18 and 29 years old who had mild COVID-19 (a few samples of this study predate the infection). Cell type and time point are not known. CDR3s include the opening cysteine and the closing phenylalanine or tryptophan. A D gene is named only where the DNA matches it firmly. Expanded clones get a size class; other rows say once, few or many, or leave the size out.

CDR3aa: CASSEVAGVDTQYF; CDR3nt: TGTGCCAGCAGTGAAGTAGCGGGGGTGGATACGCAGTATTTT; v_gene: TRBV6-1; j_gene: TRBJ2-3; abundance: .; d_gene: TRBD2
CDR3aa: CASSLAGNYGYTF; CDR3nt: TGTGCCAGCAGCTTAGCGGGGAACTATGGCTACACCTTC; v_gene: TRBV7-2; j_gene: TRBJ1-2; abundance: many; d_gene: .
CDR3aa: CATLDTNTGELFF; CDR3nt: TGTGCCACCCTCGACACGAACACCGGGGAGCTGTTTTTT; v_gene: TRBV24-1; j_gene: TRBJ2-2; abundance: few; d_gene: .
CDR3aa: CASSEQGSSYNSPLHF; CDR3nt: TGTGCCAGCAGTGAACAGGGAAGCTCCTATAATTCACCCCTCCACTTT; v_gene: TRBV2; j_gene: TRBJ1-6; abundance: .; d_gene: .
CDR3aa: CASSLTGGGRLDTQYF; CDR3nt: TGTGCCAGCAGCCTCACCGGCGGGGGGCGATTAGATACGCAGTATTTT; v_gene: TRBV3-1; j_gene: TRBJ2-3; abundance: few; d_gene: TRBD2
CDR3aa: CASSPSGGGGSPLHF; CDR3nt: TGCGCCAGCAGCCCCTCGGGCGGGGGGGGTTCACCCCTCCACTTT; v_gene: TRBV4-1; j_gene: TRBJ1-6; abundance: .; d_gene: .
CDR3aa: CASSQERDPFSYEQYF; CDR3nt: TGCGCCAGCAGCCAAGAACGGGACCCCTTTTCCTACGAGCAGTACTTC; v_gene: TRBV4-3; j_gene: TRBJ2-7; abundance: few; d_gene: .
CDR3aa: CASSQVGLIF; CDR3nt: TGCGCCAGCAGCCAAGTTGGGCTGATCTTC; v_gene: TRBV4-1; j_gene: TRBJ2-1; abundance: .; d_gene: .
CDR3aa: CASSSHPNTEAFF; CDR3nt: TGTGCCAGCAGTTCACACCCGAACACTGAAGCTTTCTTT; v_gene: TRBV7-2; j_gene: TRBJ1-1; abundance: few; d_gene: .
CDR3aa: CASSHGQGPCFCNQPQHF; CDR3nt: TGCGCCAGCAGTCATGGACAGGGGCCTTGTTTTTGCAATCAGCCCCAGCATTTT; v_gene: TRBV5-1; j_gene: TRBJ1-5; abundance: .; d_gene: TRBD1
CDR3aa: CAWSEVRGNSYEQYF; CDR3nt: TGTGCCTGGAGTGAGGTCCGGGGCAACTCCTACGAGCAGTACTTC; v_gene: TRBV30; j_gene: TRBJ2-7; abundance: few; d_gene: .
CDR3aa: CASSLSFSDNEQFF; CDR3nt: TGTGCCAGCAGCTTATCCTTCAGTGACAATGAGCAGTTCTTC; v_gene: TRBV7-2; j_gene: TRBJ2-1; abundance: few; d_gene: .
CDR3aa: CATSDGTGSQETQYF; CDR3nt: TGTGCCACCAGTGACGGGACAGGGTCTCAAGAGACCCAGTACTTC; v_gene: TRBV24-1; j_gene: TRBJ2-5; abundance: .; d_gene: TRBD1
CDR3aa: CASSPFPGGETEAFF; CDR3nt: TGTGCCAGCTCACCGTTCCCGGGGGGGGAAACTGAAGCTTTCTTT; v_gene: TRBV18; j_gene: TRBJ1-1; abundance: .; d_gene: .
CDR3aa: CASSHPGGVDTQYF; CDR3nt: TGTGCCAGCAGCCATCCGGGGGGGGTAGATACGCAGTATTTT; v_gene: TRBV4-2; j_gene: TRBJ2-3; abundance: few; d_gene: TRBD2
CDR3aa: CASSSPRLADTQYF; CDR3nt: TGTGCCAGCAGCTCCCCTAGGTTAGCAGATACGCAGTATTTT; v_gene: TRBV4-2; j_gene: TRBJ2-3; abundance: .; d_gene: .
CDR3aa: CASDRAGYGETQYF; CDR3nt: TGCGCCAGCGACCGAGCGGGGTACGGGGAGACCCAGTACTTC; v_gene: TRBV5-1; j_gene: TRBJ2-5; abundance: few; d_gene: TRBD2
CDR3aa: CASSPRFLGSQETQYF; CDR3nt: TGTGCCAGCAGCCCGCGGTTTTTGGGGAGCCAAGAGACCCAGTACTTC; v_gene: TRBV5-5; j_gene: TRBJ2-5; abundance: .; d_gene: .
CDR3aa: CASSQRRGLNTGELFF; CDR3nt: TGTGCCAGCAGCCAACGGCGGGGGCTCAACACCGGGGAGCTGTTTTTT; v_gene: TRBV7-2; j_gene: TRBJ2-2; abundance: few; d_gene: .
CDR3aa: CASTRFSGNTIYF; CDR3nt: TGTGCCAGCACCAGGTTCTCTGGAAACACCATATATTTT; v_gene: TRBV12-3/TRBV12-4; j_gene: TRBJ1-3; abundance: few; d_gene: .
CDR3aa: CASPGLAEPSSYNEQFF; CDR3nt: TGTGCCAGCCCGGGACTAGCGGAACCCTCCTCCTACAATGAGCAGTTCTTC; v_gene: TRBV7-2; j_gene: TRBJ2-1; abundance: .; d_gene: TRBD2
CDR3aa: CASRLNPGLSTDTQYF; CDR3nt: TGCGCCAGCAGACTGAATCCGGGACTAAGCACAGATACGCAGTATTTT; v_gene: TRBV4-1; j_gene: TRBJ2-3; abundance: .; d_gene: TRBD2
CDR3aa: CASSLGRLDTDTQYF; CDR3nt: TGTGCCAGCAGTTTAGGGAGACTAGATACAGATACGCAGTATTTT; v_gene: TRBV12-3/TRBV12-4; j_gene: TRBJ2-3; abundance: many; d_gene: .
CDR3aa: CASSRTDGYGYTF; CDR3nt: TGTGCCAGCAGCCGGACAGACGGCTATGGCTACACCTTC; v_gene: TRBV4-2; j_gene: TRBJ1-2; abundance: many; d_gene: .
CDR3aa: CASSLAPVDTQYF; CDR3nt: TGCGCCAGCAGCTTGGCCCCGGTAGATACGCAGTATTTT; v_gene: TRBV5-1; j_gene: TRBJ2-3; abundance: .; d_gene: .
CDR3aa: CSARTFGTPKSYEQYF; CDR3nt: TGCAGTGCTCGCACCTTTGGGACACCAAAATCCTACGAGCAGTACTTC; v_gene: TRBV20-1; j_gene: TRBJ2-7; abundance: .; d_gene: .
CDR3aa: CASSPDGANQPQHF; CDR3nt: TGCGCCAGCAGCCCTGACGGAGCCAATCAGCCCCAGCATTTT; v_gene: TRBV5-1; j_gene: TRBJ1-5; abundance: many; d_gene: .
CDR3aa: CASSSRDDFSGYNEQFF; CDR3nt: TGTGCCAGCAGCTCGCGGGATGACTTCTCCGGGTACAATGAGCAGTTCTTC; v_gene: TRBV13; j_gene: TRBJ2-1; abundance: .; d_gene: .
CDR3aa: CASSYGLQETQYF; CDR3nt: TGTGCCAGCAGTTACGGACTTCAAGAGACCCAGTACTTC; v_gene: TRBV6-2/TRBV6-3; j_gene: TRBJ2-5; abundance: .; d_gene: .
CDR3aa: CASSQDFTYNEQFF; CDR3nt: TGCGCCAGCAGCCAGGATTTTACCTACAATGAGCAGTTCTTC; v_gene: TRBV4-1; j_gene: TRBJ2-1; abundance: many; d_gene: .
CDR3aa: CASSGDRVDTEAFF; CDR3nt: TGCGCCAGCAGCGGCGACAGGGTGGACACTGAAGCTTTCTTT; v_gene: TRBV5-1; j_gene: TRBJ1-1; abundance: .; d_gene: TRBD1
CDR3aa: CASSPSAAIISGNTIYF; CDR3nt: TGTGCCAGCAGCCCGTCGGCCGCTATTATCTCTGGAAACACCATATATTTT; v_gene: TRBV7-9; j_gene: TRBJ1-3; abundance: few; d_gene: .
CDR3aa: CASSLAPMDRELFF; CDR3nt: TGCGCCAGCAGCTTGGCCCCAATGGACCGGGAGCTGTTTTTT; v_gene: TRBV5-1; j_gene: TRBJ2-2; abundance: .; d_gene: .
CDR3aa: CSARGGRLGGYTF; CDR3nt: TGCAGTGCTAGAGGCGGGAGGTTGGGCGGCTACACCTTC; v_gene: TRBV20-1; j_gene: TRBJ1-2; abundance: once; d_gene: .
CDR3aa: CASSPSGTSYTDTQYF; CDR3nt: TGTGCCAGCAGTCCGTCCGGGACAAGCTACACAGATACGCAGTATTTT; v_gene: TRBV27; j_gene: TRBJ2-3; abundance: .; d_gene: .
CDR3aa: CASSPKRGGGTGELFF; CDR3nt: TGTGCCAGCAGTCCGAAGCGGGGGGGCGGCACCGGGGAGCTGTTTTTT; v_gene: TRBV12-3/TRBV12-4; j_gene: TRBJ2-2; abundance: .; d_gene: TRBD2
CDR3aa: CASSQGADTQYF; CDR3nt: TGCGCCAGCAGCCAAGGGGCGGATACGCAGTATTTT; v_gene: TRBV4-1; j_gene: TRBJ2-3; abundance: many; d_gene: .
CDR3aa: CASRKIGGASYGYTF; CDR3nt: TGTGCCAGCAGGAAGATAGGGGGCGCGAGCTATGGCTACACCTTC; v_gene: TRBV6-5; j_gene: TRBJ1-2; abundance: few; d_gene: TRBD1
CDR3aa: CASSETAIGLAKNIQYF; CDR3nt: TGTGCCAGCAGTGAAACGGCAATTGGGCTAGCCAAAAACATTCAGTACTTC; v_gene: TRBV2; j_gene: TRBJ2-4; abundance: few; d_gene: .
CDR3aa: CASSQAHEEKLFF; CDR3nt: TGCGCCAGCAGCCAAGCCCACGAGGAAAAACTGTTTTTT; v_gene: TRBV4-1; j_gene: TRBJ1-4; abundance: .; d_gene: .
CDR3aa: CASSPDSFTDTQYF; CDR3nt: TGTGCCAGCAGTCCCGACAGCTTCACAGATACGCAGTATTTT; v_gene: TRBV7-6; j_gene: TRBJ2-3; abundance: few; d_gene: .
CDR3aa: CASSTRTSIYEQYF; CDR3nt: TGCGCCAGCAGCACCCGGACTAGCATCTACGAGCAGTACTTC; v_gene: TRBV4-1; j_gene: TRBJ2-7; abundance: .; d_gene: TRBD2
CDR3aa: CASSVDRETYEQYF; CDR3nt: TGCGCCAGCAGCGTGGACAGGGAGACCTACGAGCAGTACTTC; v_gene: TRBV5-1; j_gene: TRBJ2-7; abundance: .; d_gene: TRBD1
CDR3aa: CASSAEDRDYNEQFF; CDR3nt: TGTGCCAGCAGTGCCGAGGACAGGGACTACAATGAGCAGTTCTTC; v_gene: TRBV6-1; j_gene: TRBJ2-1; abundance: .; d_gene: TRBD1
CDR3aa: CASSTRQGINEKLFF; CDR3nt: TGTGCCAGCAGCACGAGACAGGGGATTAATGAAAAACTGTTTTTT; v_gene: TRBV9; j_gene: TRBJ1-4; abundance: few; d_gene: TRBD1
CDR3aa: CASSNGLAGDSSTDTQYF; CDR3nt: TGTGCCAGCAGTAACGGACTAGCGGGGGATTCTAGCACAGATACGCAGTATTTT; v_gene: TRBV7-3; j_gene: TRBJ2-3; abundance: few; d_gene: TRBD2
CDR3aa: CASSHRTSPNTGELFF; CDR3nt: TGTGCCAGCAGCCACAGGACTAGCCCTAACACCGGGGAGCTGTTTTTT; v_gene: TRBV9; j_gene: TRBJ2-2; abundance: few; d_gene: TRBD2
CDR3aa: CASSQEITSGGLRPYEQYF; CDR3nt: TGCGCCAGCAGCCAAGAAATTACTAGCGGGGGCCTCAGACCCTACGAGCAGTACTTC; v_gene: TRBV4-1; j_gene: TRBJ2-7; abundance: .; d_gene: TRBD2
CDR3aa: CASSLGPANTGELFF; CDR3nt: TGTGCCAGCAGCTTGGGGCCCGCGAACACCGGGGAGCTGTTTTTT; v_gene: TRBV11-2; j_gene: TRBJ2-2; abundance: few; d_gene: .
CDR3aa: CASSYSIQGGYGYTF; CDR3nt: TGTGCCAGCAGTTACTCGATACAGGGCGGCTATGGCTACACCTTC; v_gene: TRBV6-5; j_gene: TRBJ1-2; abundance: .; d_gene: .
CDR3aa: CASRGRVVATGELFF; CDR3nt: TGCGCCAGCAGGGGCAGAGTGGTAGCCACCGGGGAGCTGTTTTTT; v_gene: TRBV5-1; j_gene: TRBJ2-2; abundance: .; d_gene: .
CDR3aa: CASNRRRGSSYNEQFF; CDR3nt: TGTGCCAGCAATCGCCGCAGGGGAAGCTCCTACAATGAGCAGTTCTTC; v_gene: TRBV6-2/TRBV6-3; j_gene: TRBJ2-1; abundance: few; d_gene: .
CDR3aa: CASSYSGSEQFF; CDR3nt: TGTGCCAGCAGTTACTCGGGATCTGAGCAGTTCTTC; v_gene: TRBV6-2/TRBV6-3; j_gene: TRBJ2-1; abundance: few; d_gene: .
CDR3aa: CASSSTAFETQYF; CDR3nt: TGTGCCAGCAGCTCAACTGCTTTCGAGACCCAGTACTTC; v_gene: TRBV11-2; j_gene: TRBJ2-5; abundance: few; d_gene: .
CDR3aa: CASSLMTGTTEAFF; CDR3nt: TGCGCCAGCAGCCTGATGACAGGGACCACTGAAGCTTTCTTT; v_gene: TRBV5-1; j_gene: TRBJ1-1; abundance: few; d_gene: TRBD1
CDR3aa: CASTPGQGADTQYF; CDR3nt: TGCGCCAGCACCCCCGGACAGGGTGCAGATACGCAGTATTTT; v_gene: TRBV5-1; j_gene: TRBJ2-3; abundance: .; d_gene: TRBD1
CDR3aa: CSELLGETQYF; CDR3nt: TGCAGTGAACTACTTGGGGAGACCCAGTACTTC; v_gene: TRBV20-1; j_gene: TRBJ2-5; abundance: few; d_gene: .
CDR3aa: CASSLPSHEQFF; CDR3nt: TGTGCCAGCAGCCTACCGAGCCATGAGCAGTTCTTC; v_gene: TRBV27; j_gene: TRBJ2-1; abundance: .; d_gene: .
CDR3aa: CASSTTGSTRDTQYF; CDR3nt: TGTGCCAGCTCAACAACAGGGTCAACCCGAGATACGCAGTATTTT; v_gene: TRBV18; j_gene: TRBJ2-3; abundance: many; d_gene: .
CDR3aa: CASSQEPGQGVYNSPLHF; CDR3nt: TGCGCCAGCAGCCAGGAACCGGGACAGGGGGTTTATAATTCACCCCTCCACTTT; v_gene: TRBV4-3; j_gene: TRBJ1-6; abundance: .; d_gene: TRBD1